The 15 T cell receptor beta chains in this list originate from one sample, sequenced in a study of blood T cells in healthy people across ages. A second PCR, run for about 7 to 11 cycles, used a sample-barcoded 5' primer plus a J-beta primer mix. MiXCR, applied by TCRdb to the 5' RACE reads, yields one record per CDR3 protein. The sample lists hundreds of thousands of distinct CDR3 sequences, 20% to 30% occurring once. This sample was also put to use in a study of T cells of mothers and their children.

Sample: blood. The receptors come from a boy aged 10-17 years in good health.

The V call is TRBV4-2, the J call TRBJ2-7, with D uncertain. The germline V and J ends were trimmed by 3 bases and 3 bases, with 12 bases remaining between them. Germline V lookup: CDR1 LGHNA, CDR2 YNFKEQ. The CDR3 is made up of 14 amino acids. The CDR3, as DNA: TGTGCCAGCAGCCAGTCATCTTCGGACTACGAGCAGTACTTC. This translates into CASSQSSSDYEQYF.

This clonotype showed up many times. The chain has TRBV5-1 and TRBJ2-3; D call uncertain. V dropped 3 bases and J dropped 2 bases, with 1 base sitting between them. The CDR3 sequence is 11 residues long. Germline CDR1 is SGHRS and CDR2 is YFSETQ. The DNA for the CDR3 is TGCGCCAGCAGCTACACAGATACGCAGTATTTT. Amino acid sequence: CASSYTDTQYF.

This clonotype appeared a few times. The chain has TRBV4-1 and TRBJ1-5; no reliable D call. This CDR3 contains 14 residues. V lost 3 bases, J lost 5 bases, and 11 bases lay in between. Germline assignment: CDR1 MGHRA and CDR2 YSYEKL. CDR3 DNA: TGCGCCAGCAGCCAGGCAGAGGGATATCAGCCCCAGCATTTT. It encodes CASSQAEGYQPQHF.

This rearrangement joins TRBV9 to TRBJ2-2; unclear D gene. The ends were cut back, 0 bases at V and 0 bases at J, with 12 bases in the middle. This CDR3 is built from 17 residues. CDR1 and CDR2 from the germline V gene are SGDLS and YYNGEE. CDR3 protein: CASSVAQVQTNTGELFF. CDR3 in DNA: TGTGCCAGCAGCGTAGCCCAGGTGCAGACGAACACCGGGGAGCTGTTTTTT.

V and J are TRBV21-1 and TRBJ2-7; TRBD1 reflects the table's D call only, with no check against the DNA. TRBV21-1 is a pseudogene segment. This CDR3 region has 17 residues. The CDR3 nucleotides read TGTGCCAGCAGCAGGTTGGGGGCGGGGCTGTGCTCCTACGAGCAGTACTTC. The encoded protein is CASSRLGAGLCSYEQYF.

The V call is TRBV6-1, the J call TRBJ2-7, with TRBD2 identical over 9 bases. Trimming cost V 4 bases and J 3 bases; bases outside gene matches: 4. CDR3 length: 14 amino acids. Germline-derived CDR1 and CDR2 are MNHNS and SASEGT. CDR3 DNA: TGTGCCAGCAGTGGACTAGCGGAGTTCTACGAGCAGTACTTC. The encoded protein is CASSGLAEFYEQYF.

This clonotype has a handful of counts. The chain recombines TRBV29-1 with TRBJ1-1; D not resolved. This CDR3 is 13 amino acids long. Trimming removed 7 bases at V and 0 bases at J, with 12 bases between. Germline V CDR1 and CDR2: SQVTM, ANQGSEA. The CDR3 sequence: CSGLQLMNTEAFF. In DNA form, the CDR3 reads TGCAGCGGTTTACAGCTCATGAACACTGAAGCTTTCTTT.

CDR3 nucleotides: TGTGCCAGCAGTTTAGTGGGGGGCGCGGCGAACACTGAAGCTTTCTTT. The encoded protein is CASSLVGGAANTEAFF. This chain uses TRBV27 with TRBJ1-1, with D perhaps TRBD1 (6 bases). Trimming removed 2 bases at V and 1 base at J, with 14 bases between. CDR1 is MNHEY, CDR2 SMNVEV, per germline (reference sequence). The CDR3 length is 16 residues.

J is TRBJ1-2 and V is TRBV2; D unclear. Germline assignment: CDR1 SNHLY and CDR2 FYNNEI. CDR3 length: 12 residues. V lost 8 bases to trimming and J lost 8 bases, with 15 bases between them. This CDR3 is CASRRRTDGYTF. CDR3 in DNA: TGTGCCAGCCGGCGACGAACCGACGGCTACACCTTC. Combining the CDR3 with reference TRBV2 and TRBJ1-2 gives the whole variable domain EPEVTQTPSHQVTQMGQEVILRCVPISNHLYFYWYRQILGQKVEFLVSFYNNEISEKSEIFDDQFSVERPDGSNFTLKIRSTKLEDSAMYFCASRRRTDGYTFGSGTRLTVV.

With respect to this clonotype: One end of the junction fails to match germline, which may point to a read error. The gene calls are TRBV5-1 and TRBJ1-1; perhaps TRBD1 as D (5 bases). This CDR3 spans 16 amino acids. CDR1 and CDR2 (germline): SGHRS, YFSETQ. Here the CDR3 reads CSSSLGTLAGNTEAFF. In DNA form, the CDR3 reads TGCTCCAGCAGCTTGGGGACCCTAGCAGGGAACACTGAAGCTTTCTTT. Full variable domain (outside the CDR3, taken from reference TRBV5-1 and TRBJ1-1): KAGVTQTPRYLIKTRGQQVTLSCSPISGHRSVSWYQQTPGQGLQFLFEYFSETQRNKGNFPGRFSGRQFSNSRSEMNVSTLELGDSALYLCSSSLGTLAGNTEAFFGQGTRLTVV.

The gene calls are TRBV9 and TRBJ2-5; 7 bases map to TRBD1. Germline lookup yields CDR1 SGDLS and CDR2 YYNGEE. J gave up 1 base and V 3 bases, and 9 bases lay outside the gene matches. The CDR3 extends over 16 amino acids. CDR3 sequence: CASSAGDSFLQETQYF. As DNA, the CDR3 is TGTGCCAGCAGCGCAGGGGACAGTTTTCTCCAAGAGACCCAGTACTTC. Using reference TRBV9 and TRBJ2-5 for the parts outside the CDR3, the full variable domain is DSGVTQTPKHLITATGQRVTLRCSPRSGDLSVYWYQQSLDQGLQFLIQYYNGEERAKGNILERFSAQQFPDLHSELNLSSLELGDSALYFCASSAGDSFLQETQYFGPGTRLLVL.

This clonotype was observed a handful of times. The chain uses TRBV4-2 and TRBJ2-5; D assignment may be TRBD1 or TRBD2 (5 bases each). Trimming cost V 0 bases and J 0 bases, with 23 bases left between them. Per germline, CDR1 LGHNA and CDR2 YNFKEQ. The CDR3 spans 20 residues. CDR3 DNA: TGTGCCAGCAGCCAAGAGGTTTTTTTGGGGTCGCTGGGGGACCAAGAGACCCAGTACTTC. Translation gives CASSQEVFLGSLGDQETQYF.

This clonotype was picked up a small number of times. The chain links TRBV15 to TRBJ1-5; 7 bases agree with TRBD1. V was pared by 0 bases and J by 5 bases, with 4 bases of the junction left unmatched. Germline loops: CDR1 LNHNV, CDR2 YYDKDF (reference sequence). CDR3 length equals 15 residues. CDR3 sequence reads: CATSREGTGDQPQHF. DNA of the CDR3: TGTGCCACCAGCAGAGAAGGAACAGGGGATCAGCCCCAGCATTTT.

This clonotype was seen only once. The chain employs TRBV29-1 and TRBJ2-4; D uncertain. Between the trimmed V and J ends, which lost 3 bases and 7 bases, there was a span of 13 bases. The V gene's germline CDR1 is SQVTM and CDR2 ANQGSEA. The CDR3 length is 13 residues. The CDR3 DNA follows: TGCAGCGTTGAGCCCAGTCCTCATAACATTCAGTACTTC. This encodes CSVEPSPHNIQYF.

This clonotype came up a few times. The chain recombines TRBV10-2 with TRBJ2-7; tentatively, D is TRBD1 (6 bases). Between the trimmed V and J ends, which lost 6 bases and 3 bases, there was a span of 9 bases. Per the germline V gene, CDR1 is WSHSY and CDR2 is SAAADI. The length of the CDR3 is 12 residues. For the CDR3, the DNA is TGCGCCAGCAGGGACAGCTTCTACGAGCAGTACTTC. Its translation: CASRDSFYEQYF.